The next 18 T cell receptor beta chains were all read from a single sample in a study of control samples from healthy donors and cancer patients. TCRdb's copy holds only in-frame clones and misses some; the assay was immunoSEQ multiplex PCR. The sample carries 150,000 to 200,000 clones, 70% to 90% recorded once. The source material was blood. Source of these receptors: a woman aged 25 to 39 in good health.

This clone has just one count. This sequence joins TRBV10-2 and TRBJ2-7; D is uncertain. V lost 2 bases and J 0 bases, leaving 2 bases between the germline ends. The CDR3 sequence is 12 residues long. Germline lookup yields CDR1 WSHSY and CDR2 SAAADI. CDR3 region: CASSESSYEQYF. The CDR3 region has the DNA TGCGCCAGCAGTGAGAGCTCCTACGAGCAGTACTTC.

The gene calls are TRBV7-2 and TRBJ2-7, with 7 bases matching TRBD2. Germline loops: CDR1 SGHTA, CDR2 FQGNSA. The CDR3 has 14 amino acids. Germline trimming cut 1 base from V and 2 bases from J; bases unmatched to any gene: 2. CDR3 nucleotides: TGTGCCAGCAGCTTAGGCCGGGGGGCCTACGAGCAGTACTTC. Translating it yields CASSLGRGAYEQYF.

J is TRBJ2-1 and V is TRBV5-1, with 11 bases aligning to TRBD2. V shed 2 bases, J shed 6 bases, and the junction held 4 bases outside the gene matches. The germline CDR1 and CDR2 sequences are SGHRS and YFSETQ. This CDR3 spans 15 amino acids. The CDR3 reads CASSFKTSGANEQFF. The CDR3 coding sequence is TGCGCCAGCAGCTTCAAGACTAGCGGGGCCAATGAGCAGTTCTTC.

The CDR3 DNA reads as TGCGCCAGCAGCCAAAGGGCCGAAGCCTACAATGAGCAGTTCTTC. It codes for CASSQRAEAYNEQFF. The J gene is TRBJ2-1, the V gene TRBV4-1; D gene ambiguous. With 2 bases removed from V and 2 bases from J, the gap between germline ends came to 10 bases. Germline loops: CDR1 MGHRA, CDR2 YSYEKL. The CDR3 covers 15 residues.

The chain combines TRBV27 with TRBJ1-1; D might be TRBD1 (5 bases). V was pared by 3 bases and J by 5 bases, with 10 bases between. CDR3 length equals 13 residues. Germline CDR1 and CDR2: MNHEY and SMNVEV (reference sequence). CDR3 loop: CASSFQRQTEAFF. In DNA, the CDR3 is TGTGCCAGCAGTTTTCAAAGACAGACTGAAGCTTTCTTT.

This clone was seen a handful of times. The chain joins TRBV5-1 to TRBJ2-5; D gene ambiguous. The germline V gene has CDR1 SGHRS and CDR2 YFSETQ. V lost 1 base, J lost 3 bases, and 13 bases lay in between. The CDR3 loop spans 15 amino acids. DNA of the CDR3: TGCGCCAGCAGCTTGATGGTCGGAACCGAAGAGACCCAGTACTTC. This codes for CASSLMVGTEETQYF. Full variable domain (rest looked up from reference TRBV5-1 and TRBJ2-5): KAGVTQTPRYLIKTRGQQVTLSCSPISGHRSVSWYQQTPGQGLQFLFEYFSETQRNKGNFPGRFSGRQFSNSRSEMNVSTLELGDSALYLCASSLMVGTEETQYFGPGTRLLVL.

This clone was picked up a small number of times. The chain couples TRBV9 to TRBJ1-2; 9 positions agree with TRBD1. CDR1 and CDR2 from the germline V gene are SGDLS and YYNGEE. The CDR3 extends over 16 amino acids. V lost 3 bases and J lost 2; bases outside the gene matches: 8. The CDR3 spells CASSEIRDRENYGYTF. The CDR3 DNA sequence: TGTGCCAGCAGCGAAATCCGGGACAGGGAGAACTATGGCTACACCTTC. The full variable domain, in which reference TRBV9 and TRBJ1-2 provide the parts outside the CDR3, is DSGVTQTPKHLITATGQRVTLRCSPRSGDLSVYWYQQSLDQGLQFLIQYYNGEERAKGNILERFSAQQFPDLHSELNLSSLELGDSALYFCASSEIRDRENYGYTFGSGTRLTVV.

This chain joins TRBV3-1 (or the pseudogene TRBV3-2) and TRBJ2-1; TRBD2 agrees at 11 bases. V lost 3 bases to trimming and J lost 7 bases; unmatched junction nucleotides: 5. Germline values: CDR1 LGHDT, CDR2 YNNKEL (reference sequence). The CDR3 loop spans 15 amino acids. The CDR3 coding sequence is TGTGCCAGCAGCCAGATAGCGGGGGGGGTAAATGAGCAGTTCTTC. As protein: CASSQIAGGVNEQFF.

V gene TRBV20-1 combines with J gene TRBJ1-1; D remains unclear. CDR1 is DFQATT and CDR2 is SNEGSKA in the germline V gene (reference sequence). V lost 6 bases and J 5 bases, leaving 10 bases between the germline ends. The CDR3 is 11 amino acids. The CDR3 coding sequence is TGCAGTGCGGAGGTAAGGACTGAAGCTTTCTTT. Its translation is CSAEVRTEAFF.

This clone has just a few counts. Other DNA sequences within the sample encode an identical CDR3. The chain employs TRBV28 and TRBJ2-7; no reliable D call. The germline CDR1 and CDR2 sequences are MDHEN and SYDVKM. CDR3 length equals 12 residues. The V end lost 5 bases, the J end lost 4 bases, and 9 bases lay between the germline ends. The CDR3 here is CASSLPSYEQYF. In DNA form, the CDR3 reads TGTGCCAGCAGTCTTCCTAGTTACGAGCAGTACTTC.

DNA of the CDR3: TGTGCCAGCAGTCCCGGGGCTTACGAGCAGTACTTC. This sequence encodes CASSPGAYEQYF. This chain links TRBV6-5 with TRBJ2-7; D tentatively fits TRBD1 or TRBD2 (5 bases each). The germline gives CDR1 MNHEY, CDR2 SVGAGI. The CDR3 extends over 12 amino acids. With 5 bases removed from V and 4 bases from J, the gap between germline ends came to 9 bases.

V usage is TRBV6-6 and J usage is TRBJ2-5, with D perhaps matching TRBD1 or TRBD2 (6 bases each). Germline CDR1 is MNHNY and CDR2 is SVGAGI (reference sequence). The CDR3 sequence is 14 residues long. The V gene lost 4 bases and the J gene lost 5 bases, with 14 bases spanning the gap. CDR3 sequence: CASSSGGPRETQYF. CDR3 nucleotide sequence: TGTGCCAGCAGTTCTGGGGGGCCCCGGGAGACCCAGTACTTC.

The J gene is TRBJ2-1, the V gene TRBV14, with D possibly TRBD2 on 5 matching bases. This CDR3 is built from 15 residues. Trimming left V 1 base short and J 3 bases short, with 10 bases between. The germline gives CDR1 SGHDN, CDR2 FVKESK. CDR3 DNA: TGTGCCAGCAGCCAAGCTAGCTCGGGCTACAATGAGCAGTTCTTC. Translation gives CASSQASSGYNEQFF.

The rearrangement uses TRBV5-5 and TRBJ2-2, with 12 bases aligning to TRBD1. The trim removed 6 bases at V and 7 bases at J, leaving 10 bases unmatched. Germline V gene data show CDR1 as SGHKS and CDR2 as YYEKEE (reference sequence). The CDR3 covers 16 residues. CDR3 coding DNA: TGTGCCAGCACCGGAGCTGGGACAGGGGGCTTCGGGGAGCTGTTTTTT. Its protein is CASTGAGTGGFGELFF.

This rearrangement joins TRBV15 to TRBJ1-6; TRBD1 might be the D (5 bases). Trimming left V 0 bases short and J 4 bases short, with 22 bases between. CDR1 and CDR2 from the germline V gene are LNHNV and YYDKDF (reference sequence). CDR3 length: 20 amino acids. The CDR3 DNA is TGTGCCACCAGCAGAGACCCGAGGGGACCAGACACTCCATATAATTCACCCCTCCACTTT. This codes for CATSRDPRGPDTPYNSPLHF.

This clone turned up a few times. The junction shows a germline mismatch at one end, possibly a read error. The V gene is TRBV7-7, the J gene TRBJ2-2; D may be TRBD1 (6 bases). This CDR3 comprises 15 residues. CDR1 and CDR2 (germline): SSHAT, FNYEAQ (reference sequence). The CDR3 loop is CASSLTGHGTGELFF. The CDR3 DNA is TGTGCTAGCAGCTTGACGGGACACGGCACCGGGGAGCTGTTTTTT.

The rearrangement joins TRBV2 to TRBJ2-3; D unclear. The CDR3 loop spans 11 amino acids. Trimming pared 6 bases from V and 6 bases from J, leaving 7 bases between. Germline V CDR1 and CDR2: SNHLY, FYNNEI. This chain's CDR3 is CASSLLDTQYF. CDR3 nucleotide sequence: TGTGCCAGCAGCCTCTTGGATACGCAGTATTTT.

This rearrangement joins TRBV28 to TRBJ1-4, with TRBD1 as a possible D gene (6 bases). Trimming removed 2 bases at V and 8 bases at J, with 27 bases between. Germline CDR1 reads MDHEN; CDR2 reads SYDVKM. The CDR3 runs 19 residues. CDR3 residues: CASSLLPGQKKTHREKLFF. CDR3 in DNA: TGTGCCAGCAGTTTACTCCCCGGACAGAAAAAAACCCACAGAGAAAAACTGTTTTTT. Looking up the rest from reference TRBV28 and TRBJ1-4 gives the full variable domain: DVKVTQSSRYLVKRTGEKVFLECVQDMDHENMFWYRQDPGLGLRLIYFSYDVKMKEKGDIPEGYSVSREKKERFSLILESASTNQTSMYLCASSLLPGQKKTHREKLFFGSGTQLSVL.